Each of the 10 T cell receptor beta chains below was sequenced from the same sample in a study of T cells in Graves' hyperthyroidism and ophthalmopathy. Amplification of TCR beta CDR3 regions was performed using RNA transcripts as template. The HTBI set primed first-round TCR CDR3 RT-PCR. TCRdb re-called the multiplex PCR reads through MiXCR, storing one row per CDR3 protein. The table lists about 560,000 distinct CDR3 sequences, just over 45% of them singletons, with about 8.2% in the top ten. Sequencing was carried out using peripheral blood or thyroid tissue (not recorded which). The source of these receptors is a woman aged 18-29 years with Graves' hyperthyroidism.

This clonotype was seen once. The chain has TRBV12-3 or TRBV12-4 and TRBJ1-1, with D tentatively TRBD1 (5 bases). The CDR3 contains 15 residues. V lost 7 bases and J lost 7, with 22 bases in between. The CDR3, as DNA: TGTGCCAGCACTTTCCGGGGACGCACGATAGATGAAGCTTTCTTT. This sequence encodes CASTFRGRTIDEAFF.

V gene TRBV29-1 combines with J gene TRBJ2-7, with 8 bases aligning to TRBD2. The CDR3 has 12 residues. From germline, CDR1 is SQVTM and CDR2 ANQGSEA. The CDR3 bases are TGCAGTGGGGGCAGCGGGAGAAATGAGCAGTACTTC. Translated, it gives CSGGSGRNEQYF.

This chain joins TRBV9 and TRBJ1-4; D is ambiguous. Germline CDR1 SGDLS, CDR2 YYNGEE. CDR3 length: 15 amino acids. Trimming took 4 bases from V and 3 from J, leaving 13 bases between them. In DNA form, the CDR3 reads TGTGCCAGCAGCCCAGAGAGTAGAGCTAATGAAAAACTGTTTTTT. Protein product: CASSPESRANEKLFF.

This clonotype was detected ten times or more. The chain has TRBV12-3 or TRBV12-4 and TRBJ2-5, with D perhaps assigned TRBD1 or TRBD2 (5 bases each). The CDR3 sequence is 14 residues long. Trimming cost V 5 bases and J 3 bases, with 13 bases left between them. In nucleotides, the CDR3 is TGTGCCAGCAGTACCTCGAGGGGCGAAGAGACCCAGTACTTC. This translates into CASSTSRGEETQYF.

Written as DNA, the CDR3 is TGTGCCAGCAGCTCCTTCGTAACGGACAGGGGTTACTATGGCTACACCTTC. This sequence encodes CASSSFVTDRGYYGYTF. The chain links TRBV7-9 to TRBJ1-2; 9 bases map to TRBD1. Germline V gene sequence: CDR1 SEHNR, CDR2 FQNEAQ (reference sequence). The J segment lost 3 bases and the V segment lost 4 bases, leaving 12 bases of the junction unmatched. The CDR3 loop spans 17 amino acids.

The chain joins TRBV2 to TRBJ1-6; 10 bases map to TRBD1. J lost 10 bases, V lost 5 bases, and 8 bases had no gene match. The germline V gene encodes CDR1 SNHLY and CDR2 FYNNEI. The CDR3 is 15 residues long. CDR3 in amino acids: CASSNWDRGSSPLHF. The CDR3 region has the DNA TGTGCCAGCAGTAACTGGGACAGGGGTTCATCACCCCTCCACTTT.

A word on this clonotype: Since a much larger clone is just one base distant, this may be a read error. The CDR3 DNA sequence: TGTGCCACCAGTGATGGTGGCCCCCGGGGCTATGGCTACACCTTC. It codes for CATSDGGPRGYGYTF. The chain carries TRBV24-1 and TRBJ1-2; D is unresolved. With 3 bases removed from V and 4 bases from J, the gap between germline ends came to 14 bases. The length of the CDR3 is 15 residues. In germline, CDR1 is KGHDR, CDR2 SFDVKD.

V is TRBV15 and J is TRBJ2-7; 15 bases map to TRBD2. This CDR3 has 15 amino acids. J was trimmed by 6 bases and V by 3 bases; bases with no gene match: 3. Germline CDR1 and CDR2: LNHNV and YYDKDF (reference sequence). Here the CDR3 DNA reads TGTGCCACCAGCAGGGGACTAGCGGGAGGCTTCGAGCAGTACTTC. It yields the protein CATSRGLAGGFEQYF. Full variable domain (outside the CDR3, taken from reference TRBV15 and TRBJ2-7): DAMVIQNPRYQVTQFGKPVTLSCSQTLNHNVMYWYQQKSSQAPKLLFHYYDKDFNNEADTPDNFQSRRPNTSFCFLDIRSPGLGDTAMYLCATSRGLAGGFEQYFGPGTRLTVT.

The V call is TRBV12-3 or TRBV12-4, the J call TRBJ1-5; D is perhaps TRBD1 (5 bases). V lost 5 bases to trimming and J lost 1 base, with 18 bases between them. This CDR3 spans 17 amino acids. CDR3 coding DNA: TGTGCCAGCAGTATGAATCGAGGGACGGCGAGCAATCAGCCCCAGCATTTT. Protein product: CASSMNRGTASNQPQHF.

The V and J genes are TRBV7-9 and TRBJ2-2, with 7 nucleotides matching TRBD2. Germline V gene sequence: CDR1 SEHNR, CDR2 FQNEAQ (reference sequence). Trimming took 5 bases from V and 7 from J; bases not matched to a gene: 10. The CDR3 covers 15 residues. The CDR3 nucleotides read TGTGCCAGCAGCCTCTGGAGCGGGAACGGCGGGGAGCTGTTTTTT. This translates into CASSLWSGNGGELFF.